These 21 T cell receptor beta chains were all obtained from the same sample, sequenced in a study of cytomegalovirus exposure and HLA in healthy donors. Use of 60 Vbeta and 13 Jbeta primers characterized the PCR. Only in-frame clones appear in the TCRdb table, and some are missing; sequencing was by immunoSEQ multiplex PCR. The sample consists of about 160,000 clones, approximately 76% of them appearing once. Input material: PBMCs. These receptors originate from a man aged 60 to 75 in good health and CMV-seronegative.

The chain employs TRBV5-1 and TRBJ2-5; 14 bases align to TRBD2. J lost 4 bases, V lost 0 bases, and 5 bases had no gene match. The CDR3 sequence is 17 residues long. Germline V CDR1 and CDR2: SGHRS, YFSETQ. The CDR3 bases are TGCGCCAGCAGCTTGGGATCTGGGACTAGCGGGAGAGAGACCCAGTACTTC. Translating it yields CASSLGSGTSGRETQYF.

About this clone itself: This CDR3 is also generated by other DNA sequences in the sample. This chain joins TRBV28 and TRBJ1-5, with D unclear. V lost 9 bases and J lost 1, with 7 bases in between. The CDR3 consists of 12 residues. Germline V gene sequence: CDR1 MDHEN, CDR2 SYDVKM. The CDR3 DNA reads as TGTGCCAGTCGGTGGAGCAATCAGCCCCAGCATTTT. Protein: CASRWSNQPQHF.

This chain links TRBV4-3 with TRBJ2-1; TRBD2 might be the D (5 bases). CDR1 and CDR2 from the germline V gene are LGHNA and YSLEER. The CDR3 extends over 15 amino acids. Trimming took off 2 bases at V and 2 bases at J, with 10 bases between the two ends. In nucleotides, the CDR3 is TGCGCCAGCAGCCAAAAGCCGGGAACCTACAATGAGCAGTTCTTC. Translation: CASSQKPGTYNEQFF.

The chain is built from TRBV10-3 and TRBJ2-2, with 7 positions matching TRBD2. The J segment lost 2 bases and the V segment lost 4 bases, leaving 13 bases of the junction unmatched. This CDR3 spans 18 amino acids. Germline CDR1 ENHRY, CDR2 SYGVKD. As DNA, the CDR3 is TGTGCCATCAGTGCTCCCACTGGCGGGGGAGTTAACACCGGGGAGCTGTTTTTT. Translating it yields CAISAPTGGGVNTGELFF.

V and J are TRBV5-1 and TRBJ2-7; D is possibly TRBD2 (7 bases). The CDR3 covers 15 residues. With 4 bases removed from V and 6 bases from J, the gap between germline ends came to 20 bases. CDR1 is SGHRS and CDR2 is YFSETQ in the germline V gene. The CDR3 DNA sequence: TGCGCCAGCAGCCTCAGGGAGGGGGGAGGGTCCGAGCAGTACTTC. Protein: CASSLREGGGSEQYF.

The V call is TRBV2, the J call TRBJ2-5; 11 positions match TRBD2. Germline V CDR1 and CDR2: SNHLY, FYNNEI. Trimming removed 0 bases from V and 4 bases from J; junction bases left unmatched: 7. The CDR3 length is 17 residues. CDR3 DNA sequence: TGTGCCAGCAGTGAAGCACGCGGACTAGCGGGCGGAGAGACCCAGTACTTC. The encoded protein is CASSEARGLAGGETQYF.

Comment on this clone: Within the sample, other DNA sequences also encode this same CDR3. The chain couples TRBV9 to TRBJ2-5, with D maybe TRBD2 (6 bases). The CDR3 covers 15 residues. CDR1 is SGDLS and CDR2 is YYNGEE in the germline V gene. The V end lost 2 bases, the J end lost 5 bases, and 16 bases lay between the germline ends. CDR3 nucleotide sequence: TGTGCCAGCAGCGTGGGCCATACGAGCGGGGAGACCCAGTACTTC. Its protein product is CASSVGHTSGETQYF.

The chain recombines TRBV9 with TRBJ1-5, with 10 bases matching TRBD1. CDR3 length equals 19 residues. Germline loops: CDR1 SGDLS, CDR2 YYNGEE. V shed 3 bases and J 0 bases; nucleotides not matched to a gene: 12. The CDR3 nucleotides are TGTGCCAGCAGCGCCAAGAACCGGACAGGGGGAGATAGCAATCAGCCCCAGCATTTT. Its protein product is CASSAKNRTGGDSNQPQHF.

V usage is TRBV7-9 and J usage is TRBJ2-7; 8 nucleotides match TRBD2. The CDR3 is made up of 15 amino acids. Germline values: CDR1 SEHNR, CDR2 FQNEAQ (reference sequence). V trimming: 0 bases; J trimming: 4 bases; junction bases outside the gene matches: 5. The CDR3 DNA reads as TGTGCCAGCAGCTTAGCTGGTTTAGCGGGGTACGAGCAGTACTTC. The encoded protein is CASSLAGLAGYEQYF.

The CDR3, as DNA: TGTGCCAGCAGTCGGGACAGGGGGAACATTCAGTACTTC. As protein: CASSRDRGNIQYF. This rearrangement joins TRBV6-5 to TRBJ2-4, with TRBD1 matching over 11 bases. The length of the CDR3 is 13 residues. V dropped 5 bases and J dropped 7; count of bases not matched to a gene: 1. Germline assignment: CDR1 MNHEY and CDR2 SVGAGI.

In this sample, this clone turned up once. The CDR3 bases are TGTGCCAGCAGCTTGACCGGGACTAGCGACGAGCAGTACTTC. It codes for CASSLTGTSDEQYF. The chain employs TRBV5-4 and TRBJ2-5; TRBD2 matches at 10 bases. The J call is uncertain, as TRBJ2-7 better fits the DNA end. The CDR3 spans 14 residues. CDR1 is SGHNT and CDR2 is YYREEE in the germline V gene (reference sequence).

In this sample, this clone turned up a few times. The chain recombines TRBV4-1 with TRBJ1-2; D may be TRBD1 (6 bases). Germline-derived CDR1 and CDR2 are MGHRA and YSYEKL. V gave up 1 base and J gave up 4 bases, with 13 bases separating them. This CDR3 is 15 amino acids long. CDR3 sequence: CASSQGGQVSYGYTF. CDR3 DNA: TGCGCCAGCAGCCAAGGGGGGCAGGTGAGCTATGGCTACACCTTC.

The chain joins TRBV28 to TRBJ1-4; a possible D gene is TRBD1 (5 bases). V gave up 6 bases and J gave up 7 bases, with 15 bases separating them. The CDR3 is 14 amino acids. From germline, CDR1 is MDHEN and CDR2 SYDVKM. This chain's CDR3 is CASSLAGLGEKLFF. In DNA form, the CDR3 reads TGTGCCAGCAGCCTGGCGGGGCTAGGTGAAAAACTGTTTTTT.

J is TRBJ2-3 and V is TRBV5-1; D unclear. The V end lost 0 bases, the J end lost 6 bases, and 14 bases lay between the germline ends. Per germline, CDR1 SGHRS and CDR2 YFSETQ. CDR3 length: 15 residues. CDR3 in amino acids: CASSLEARSGDTQYF. The CDR3 bases are TGCGCCAGCAGCTTGGAGGCCAGGTCCGGCGATACGCAGTATTTT.

This clone occurred a few times. The rearrangement links TRBV18 to TRBJ1-1; tentative D call: TRBD1 (6 bases). V was shortened by 5 bases and J by 0 bases, with 7 bases between the two germline ends. There are 13 residues in the CDR3. Germline loops: CDR1 KGHSH, CDR2 LQKENI. CDR3 coding DNA: TGTGCCAGCTCAGACAGGCTGAACACTGAAGCTTTCTTT. This codes for CASSDRLNTEAFF.

The chain couples TRBV5-5 to TRBJ2-7; perhaps TRBD2 as D (6 bases). CDR3 size: 13 residues. Between the trimmed V and J ends, which lost 0 bases and 9 bases, there was a span of 13 bases. Germline CDR1 is SGHKS and CDR2 is YYEKEE (reference sequence). CDR3 nucleotide sequence: TGTGCCAGCAGCTTGGATCCCGCCGGGGGGCAGTACTTC. This sequence encodes CASSLDPAGGQYF.

A few counts support this clone. This chain links TRBV7-2 with TRBJ2-1; D gene ambiguous. The CDR3 loop spans 14 amino acids. V shed 5 bases and J shed 5 bases, with 13 bases lying between them. Germline V gene data show CDR1 as SGHTA and CDR2 as FQGNSA. CDR3 DNA: TGTGCCAGCAGCGTAGGCCGTGAGAACAATGAGCAGTTCTTC. Amino acid sequence: CASSVGRENNEQFF.

V gene TRBV4-1 combines with J gene TRBJ1-4; unclear D gene. Germline V CDR1 and CDR2: MGHRA, YSYEKL. The V end lost 1 base, the J end lost 0 bases, and 9 bases lay between the germline ends. This CDR3 is built from 16 residues. CDR3 loop: CASSQAPPATNEKLFF. The CDR3 coding sequence is TGCGCCAGCAGCCAAGCCCCGCCGGCAACTAATGAAAAACTGTTTTTT.

Comment on this clone: At one of its ends the junction is not consistent with the germline gene, which may arise from a read error. This chain joins TRBV13 and TRBJ2-3; the match to TRBD2 covers 9 bases. The CDR3 consists of 15 residues. The germline CDR1 and CDR2 sequences are PRHDT and FYEKMQ (reference sequence). The CDR3 reads CANSALAGPTDTQYF. The CDR3 DNA follows: TGTGCCAACAGCGCTCTAGCGGGGCCCACAGATACGCAGTATTTT.

The chain carries TRBV28 and TRBJ2-5; D might be TRBD2 (6 bases). CDR1 is MDHEN, CDR2 SYDVKM, per germline. CDR3 length: 13 amino acids. V shed 5 bases and J shed 4 bases, with 11 bases lying between them. CDR3: CASSPGEGETQYF. For the CDR3, the DNA is TGTGCCAGCAGTCCGGGGGAAGGAGAGACCCAGTACTTC.

V gene TRBV6-6 combines with J gene TRBJ1-4; 7 bases fit TRBD1. The V gene's germline CDR1 is MNHNY and CDR2 SVGAGI (reference sequence). CDR3 length: 15 residues. Germline trimming cut 3 bases from V and 8 bases from J; bases unmatched to any gene: 9. The CDR3 DNA reads as TGTGCCAGCAGTTATCAGGGACTAGGGGGCGAAAAACTGTTTTTT. Protein sequence: CASSYQGLGGEKLFF.